These 21 T cell receptor beta chains came from one sample sequenced in a study of T cells after yellow fever vaccination. TCRdb processed the 5' RACE reads anew with MiXCR; each CDR3 protein has one entry. The sample carries 250,000 or so distinct CDR3 sequences, 6.5% to 7.5% recorded once. The source was CD4+ T cells sorted from PBMCs, collected on the day of the yellow fever booster vaccination. These receptor sequences come from a man aged 25 to 40 who received the YFV17D yellow fever vaccine.

This clonotype was counted at least ten times. V is TRBV7-2 and J is TRBJ2-4; D is possibly TRBD2 (5 bases). The CDR3 is made up of 15 amino acids. Germline V gives CDR1 SGHTA, CDR2 FQGNSA. The ends were cut back, 2 bases at V and 0 bases at J, with 8 bases in the middle. The DNA for the CDR3 is TGTGCCAGCAGCTTATCAGCGGTAGCCAAAAACATTCAGTACTTC. It translates to CASSLSAVAKNIQYF.

This clonotype was seen a handful of times. The chain couples TRBV23-1 to TRBJ2-7; possibly TRBD1 or TRBD2 for D (5 bases each). TRBV23-1 is an ORF for which the function is uncertain. This CDR3 is built from 13 residues. The V end was cut by 4 bases, the J end by 5 bases, with 12 bases between. CDR3: CASSLVEGHEQYF. The CDR3 bases are TGCGCCAGCAGTCTCGTCGAGGGGCACGAGCAGTACTTC.

The chain combines TRBV18 with TRBJ2-3; D gene unclear. Trimming took 0 bases from V and 5 from J, leaving 6 bases between them. CDR3 length equals 13 residues. Looked up from germline, CDR1 is KGHSH and CDR2 is LQKENI. CDR3 sequence (DNA): TGTGCCAGCTCACCACCTGTCCGAGATACGCAGTATTTT. Residues: CASSPPVRDTQYF.

On this clonotype: A much larger clone differs from this one at a single base, so this may be a read error. The genes are TRBV6-2 or TRBV6-3 and TRBJ2-1, with D possibly TRBD2 on 5 matching bases. The CDR3 runs to 17 residues. Germline V CDR1 and CDR2: MNHEY, SVGEGT. Written as DNA, the CDR3 is TGTGCCATCAGTTACCTATTAGCGCGACGTACCTACAATGAGCAGTTCTTC. It specifies CAISYLLARRTYNEQFF.

This clonotype was seen only a few times. The V call is TRBV6-5, the J call TRBJ1-6; perhaps TRBD1 as D (6 bases). The CDR3 contains 16 residues. V lost 0 bases to trimming and J lost 5 bases, with 11 bases between them. Germline CDR1 is MNHEY and CDR2 is SVGAGI. CDR3 amino acids: CASSYSFGQNNSPLHF. CDR3 nucleotide sequence: TGTGCCAGCAGTTACTCGTTTGGACAGAATAATTCACCCCTCCACTTT.

The gene calls are TRBV6-1 and TRBJ2-1; D unresolved. This CDR3 spans 17 amino acids. Germline V lookup: CDR1 MNHNS, CDR2 SASEGT. Between the trimmed V and J ends, which lost 6 bases and 2 bases, there was a span of 20 bases. CDR3 nucleotides: TGTGCCAGCAGGCCCCACCCTGCAACCGTACCCTACAATGAGCAGTTCTTC. This encodes CASRPHPATVPYNEQFF.

This clonotype has a count of ten or more. The rearrangement links TRBV14 to TRBJ2-3; D perhaps matches TRBD2 (5 bases). V dropped 5 bases and J dropped 7 bases, with 13 bases sitting between them. The CDR3 spans 13 residues. CDR1 and CDR2 (germline): SGHDN, FVKESK. The CDR3 sequence is CASSLGGPYTQYF. Written as DNA, the CDR3 is TGTGCCAGCAGCTTAGGAGGACCCTATACGCAGTATTTT.

This chain links TRBV20-1 with TRBJ2-5; 7 nucleotides agree with TRBD1. The CDR3 has 13 residues. V shed 6 bases, J shed 3 bases, and the junction held 7 bases outside the gene matches. The germline gives CDR1 DFQATT, CDR2 SNEGSKA (reference sequence). The CDR3 reads CSAVLTGEETQYF. The CDR3 coding sequence is TGCAGTGCCGTTCTCACAGGGGAAGAGACCCAGTACTTC.

The genes are TRBV6-1 and TRBJ2-2, with D perhaps matching TRBD1 (6 bases). CDR3 size: 13 residues. CDR1 is MNHNS, CDR2 SASEGT, per germline. The V and J ends lost 2 bases and 7 bases respectively, with 8 bases between them. The CDR3 is CASSEQQGGELFF. The CDR3 DNA reads TGTGCCAGCAGTGAACAACAGGGCGGGGAGCTGTTTTTT.

This clonotype was observed a handful of times. The gene calls are TRBV20-1 and TRBJ2-3; the D is unclear. Germline V gene sequence: CDR1 DFQATT, CDR2 SNEGSKA (reference sequence). Trimming cost V 0 bases and J 1 base, with 14 bases left between them. The CDR3 runs 16 residues. CDR3: CSARDQLLRGTDTQYF. The CDR3 DNA reads as TGCAGTGCTAGAGATCAGCTGCTCCGGGGCACAGATACGCAGTATTTT.

This clonotype was seen more than once but under ten times. This sequence joins TRBV29-1 and TRBJ2-1; 11 bases are a match to TRBD2. This CDR3 region has 14 residues. V gave up 6 bases and J gave up 5 bases; unmatched junction bases: 6. Per the germline V gene, CDR1 is SQVTM and CDR2 is ANQGSEA. The CDR3: CSVSPGLADNEQFF. The CDR3 DNA reads TGCAGCGTGTCTCCGGGACTAGCGGACAATGAGCAGTTCTTC.

There are a few counts of this clonotype. This chain uses TRBV27 with TRBJ1-5; a weak D match, TRBD1 (6 bases). The ends were cut back, 4 bases at V and 2 bases at J, with 18 bases in the middle. CDR3 length: 17 residues. Germline V gene sequence: CDR1 MNHEY, CDR2 SMNVEV (reference sequence). CDR3 DNA: TGTGCCAGCAGTTACGCTCAGGGGAAAGGAGGCAATCAGCCCCAGCATTTT. Its protein is CASSYAQGKGGNQPQHF.

This clonotype was observed a handful of times. V usage is TRBV20-1 and J usage is TRBJ2-7; a weak D match, TRBD2 (5 bases). Deletions cut 6 bases from V and 2 bases from J, with 14 bases between. The CDR3 extends over 13 amino acids. Germline CDR1 and CDR2: DFQATT and SNEGSKA (reference sequence). In DNA, the CDR3 is TGCAGTGCCCCCGGAGGTAGGACCTACGAGCAGTACTTC. Its translation: CSAPGGRTYEQYF.

DNA for the CDR3: TGTGCCAGCAGCTTAGCTGAGGGAGGGACCCAGTACTTC. Its translation: CASSLAEGGTQYF. This rearrangement joins TRBV7-2 to TRBJ2-5; D possibly corresponds to TRBD2 (6 bases). Trimming took 0 bases from V and 7 from J, leaving 9 bases between them. The V gene's germline CDR1 is SGHTA and CDR2 FQGNSA. CDR3 length: 13 residues. Full variable domain (outside the CDR3, taken from reference TRBV7-2 and TRBJ2-5): GAGVSQSPSNKVTEKGKDVELRCDPISGHTALYWYRQSLGQGLEFLIYFQGNSAPDKSGLPSDRFSAERTGGSVSTLTIQRTQQEDSAVYLCASSLAEGGTQYFGPGTRLLVL.

This clonotype was observed many times. This chain joins TRBV7-9 and TRBJ2-1; D might be TRBD1 (6 bases). CDR3 size: 15 residues. Germline-derived CDR1 and CDR2 are SEHNR and FQNEAQ (reference sequence). The V end was cut by 0 bases, the J end by 10 bases, with 16 bases between. CDR3 bases: TGTGCCAGCAGCTTAGCGGAGCGGTCAGGGGCAGAGCAGTTCTTC. As protein: CASSLAERSGAEQFF.

This clonotype appeared many times. The chain links TRBV28 to TRBJ2-7, with TRBD2 identical over 7 bases. The V gene end was trimmed by 7 bases and the J gene end by 5 bases; junction bases not matched to a gene: 32. CDR3 length equals 21 residues. Germline loops: CDR1 MDHEN, CDR2 SYDVKM. CDR3 region: CASTTSRTPRRRENTLDEQYF. The CDR3 nucleotides are TGTGCCAGCACTACGTCCCGGACCCCTCGCCGGCGGGAGAACACCTTGGACGAGCAGTACTTC.

In this sample, this clonotype turned up many times. The V and J genes are TRBV14 and TRBJ2-1, with TRBD1 matching 9 bases. CDR3 size: 15 residues. J was trimmed by 6 bases and V by 2 bases; bases with no gene match: 5. Germline CDR1 is SGHDN and CDR2 is FVKESK. In nucleotides, the CDR3 is TGTGCCAGCAGCCAAACCGGGACAGGGAGCAATGAGCAGTTCTTC. Translated, it gives CASSQTGTGSNEQFF.

This clonotype was observed many times. The chain links TRBV12-3 or TRBV12-4 to TRBJ2-3, with 7 bases matching TRBD1. V dropped 5 bases and J dropped 1; count of bases not matched to a gene: 6. CDR3 length: 15 amino acids. The CDR3 DNA sequence: TGTGCCAGCAGTCAACAGGGGCTTGGCACAGATACGCAGTATTTT. This gives the protein CASSQQGLGTDTQYF.

The rearrangement links TRBV5-5 to TRBJ2-5; D is uncertain. The CDR3 covers 13 residues. Trimming pared 8 bases from V and 4 bases from J, leaving 15 bases between. Germline loops: CDR1 SGHKS, CDR2 YYEKEE (reference sequence). The CDR3: CASSTGLGETQYF. CDR3 coding DNA: TGTGCCAGTAGTACCGGGTTGGGAGAGACCCAGTACTTC.

This clonotype was observed at least ten times. J is TRBJ1-3 and V is TRBV20-1; D is unresolved. V dropped 3 bases and J dropped 2 bases, with 8 bases sitting between them. In germline, CDR1 is DFQATT, CDR2 SNEGSKA (reference sequence). The CDR3 extends over 13 amino acids. DNA of the CDR3: TGCAGTGCTAGTTCCGGGACTGGAAACACCATATATTTT. Translating gives CSASSGTGNTIYF.

Many counts were recorded for this clonotype. This sequence joins TRBV7-2 and TRBJ2-7, with 10 bases lining up with TRBD2. This CDR3 comprises 15 residues. V shed 5 bases, J shed 1 base, and the junction held 5 bases outside the gene matches. CDR1 and CDR2 from the germline V gene are SGHTA and FQGNSA. CDR3 amino acids: CASSPDSGRSYEQYF. The DNA of the CDR3 is TGTGCCAGCAGCCCGGATAGCGGGAGGTCCTACGAGCAGTACTTC.